This T cell receptor beta chain was obtained from a study of CXCR3-negative and CXCR3-positive naive CD8 T cells. Study overall: The libraries yielded 120 million to 150 million TRB reads, about 1.5 +/- 0.3 million each.

The naive CD8+ gate required CD45RO-CCR7+CD27+CD95- phenotype. With respect to this clonotype: The antigen remains unidentified.

The TRB libraries of cDNA were built by UMI-labeled 5' RACE. With the 5' RACE reads reprocessed, TCRdb shows one record per CDR3 protein and no DNA. In total, the table holds 130,000 or so distinct CDR3 sequences. Germline-derived CDR1 and CDR2 are SNHLY and FYNNEI. The CDR3 sequence is 13 residues long. Whole-study findings and limits: CD5 surface expression was similar among naive subsets, and TCR strength was estimated by inference from TRB CDR3 properties. Both naive subsets showed comparably high diversity, and memory CD8+ cells showed much lower diversity. Higher TRB CDR3 hydrophobicity marked CXCR3-positive naive cells relative to CXCR3-negative naive cells.

The chain employs TRBV2 and TRBJ1-5; the TCRdb call, TRBD1, lacks DNA for checking. The sample consisted of naive CXCR3+ CD8+ T cells from blood. Subset described: CD45RO-CCR7+CD27+CD95- naive CD8+ T cells expressing CXCR3 (TNR3+). This TCR was recovered from a human donor in good health. Some clones in this sample may be carry-over from other donors' samples. CDR3 sequence: CASRSGSNQPQHF.